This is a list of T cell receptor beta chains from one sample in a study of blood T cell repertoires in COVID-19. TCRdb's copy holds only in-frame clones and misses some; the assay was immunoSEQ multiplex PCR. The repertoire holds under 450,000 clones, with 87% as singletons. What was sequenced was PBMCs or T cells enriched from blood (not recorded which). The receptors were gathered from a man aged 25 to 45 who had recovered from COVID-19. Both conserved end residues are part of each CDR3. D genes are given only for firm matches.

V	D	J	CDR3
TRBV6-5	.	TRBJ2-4	CASSYSRRGSDIQYF
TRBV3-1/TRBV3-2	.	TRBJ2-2	CASSPTGRTGELFF
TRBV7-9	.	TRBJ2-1	CASSPLFNYNEQFF
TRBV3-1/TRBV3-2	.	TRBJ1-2	CASSQEVSGLGYTF
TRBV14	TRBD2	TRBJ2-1	CASSHRGGGSSPYNEQFF
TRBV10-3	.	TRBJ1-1	CAITPGGITEAFF
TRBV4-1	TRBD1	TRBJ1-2	CASSQGRQGNYGYTF
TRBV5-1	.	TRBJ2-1	CASSSGKGGVTYNEQFF
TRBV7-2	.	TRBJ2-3	CASSLSRDTQYF
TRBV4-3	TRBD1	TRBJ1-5	CASSQVHRGYGPQHF
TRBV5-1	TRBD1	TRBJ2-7	CASATGREQYF
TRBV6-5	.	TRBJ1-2	CASRPRDTNYGYTF
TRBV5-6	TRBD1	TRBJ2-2	CASSLTGGLSTGELFF
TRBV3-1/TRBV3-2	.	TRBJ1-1	CASSQGMGQNTEAFF
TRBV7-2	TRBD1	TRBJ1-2	CASSLNVRDRGKGYTF
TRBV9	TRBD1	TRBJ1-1	CASSAQGAGTEAFF
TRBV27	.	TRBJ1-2	CASSSKLSQGLNYGYTF
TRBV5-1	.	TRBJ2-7	CASSLEVGAAYEQYF
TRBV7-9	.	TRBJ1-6	CASSLDLGSNSPLHF
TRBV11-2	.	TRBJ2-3	CASSPSTDTQYF
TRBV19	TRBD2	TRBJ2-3	CASSSGGTSGDTQYF
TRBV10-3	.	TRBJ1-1	CAISLGGSGEAFF
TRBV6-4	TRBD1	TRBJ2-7	CASSRDRGNYEQYF
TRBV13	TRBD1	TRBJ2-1	CASSQTGGRLFF
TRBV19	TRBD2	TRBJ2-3	CASSILPGTSGGADQYF
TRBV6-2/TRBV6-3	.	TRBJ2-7	CASSYGLDEQYF
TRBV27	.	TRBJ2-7	CASSSRGTGREQYF
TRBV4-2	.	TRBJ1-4	CASSQELSVGGYYEKLFF
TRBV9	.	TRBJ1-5	CASSGGNAGQPQHF
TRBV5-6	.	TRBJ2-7	CASSWGRGYEQYF
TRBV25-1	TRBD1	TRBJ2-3	CASSRSGTGYSDTQYF
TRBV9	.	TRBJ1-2	CASSVGTLTLNYGYTF
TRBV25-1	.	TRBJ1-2	CASSESRGNGYTF
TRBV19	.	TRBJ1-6	CATRRGDEGSPLHF
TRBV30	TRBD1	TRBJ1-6	CAWSLQGDSPLHF
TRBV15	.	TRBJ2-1	CATSTLTGYEQFF
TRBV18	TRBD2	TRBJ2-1	CASSPSGGAGEQFF
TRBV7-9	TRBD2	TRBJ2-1	CASSDIRRTSVYNEQFF
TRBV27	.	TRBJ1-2	CASSGGGYGYTF
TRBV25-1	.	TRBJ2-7	CASSEYTDYEQYF
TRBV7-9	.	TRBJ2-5	CASSIEEAETQYF
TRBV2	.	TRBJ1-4	CASRKEDIAYEKLFF
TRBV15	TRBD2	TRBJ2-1	CATSRVLAGHNEQFF
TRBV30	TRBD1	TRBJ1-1	CAWSITGDTEAFF
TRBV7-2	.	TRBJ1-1	CASSLQGYTEAFF
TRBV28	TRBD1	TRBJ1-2	CASRQGAIRGYTF
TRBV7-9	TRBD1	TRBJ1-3	CASSLPGQGNTIYF
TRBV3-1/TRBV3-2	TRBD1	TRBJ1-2	CASSQDRASGYTF
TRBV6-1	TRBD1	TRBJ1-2	CASSGGGQGSIEDGYTF
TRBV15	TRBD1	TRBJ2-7	CATRRTGTGETQYF